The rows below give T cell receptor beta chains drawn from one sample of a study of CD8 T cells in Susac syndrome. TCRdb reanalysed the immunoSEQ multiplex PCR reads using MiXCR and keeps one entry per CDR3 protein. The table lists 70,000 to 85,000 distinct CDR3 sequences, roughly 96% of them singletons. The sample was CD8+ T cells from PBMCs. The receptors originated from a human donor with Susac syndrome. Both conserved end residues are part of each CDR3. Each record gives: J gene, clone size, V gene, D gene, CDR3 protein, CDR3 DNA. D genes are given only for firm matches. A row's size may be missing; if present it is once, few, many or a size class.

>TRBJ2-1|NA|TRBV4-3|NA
CASSQGDGGTNEQFF
TGCGCCAGCAGCCAAGGGGACGGGGGTACCAATGAGCAGTTCTTC
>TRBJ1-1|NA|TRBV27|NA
CASSLQLNTEAFF
TGTGCCAGCAGTTTACAACTGAACACTGAAGCTTTCTTT
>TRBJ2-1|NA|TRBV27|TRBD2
CASSAGTTNNEQFF
TGTGCCAGCAGTGCCGGGACTACCAACAATGAGCAGTTCTTC
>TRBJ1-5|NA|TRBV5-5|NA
CASSGENQPQHF
TGTGCCAGCTCGGGGGAGAATCAGCCCCAGCATTTT
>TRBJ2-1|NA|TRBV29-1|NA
CSVTRQSNNEQFF
TGCAGCGTTACCCGACAGTCTAACAATGAGCAGTTCTTC
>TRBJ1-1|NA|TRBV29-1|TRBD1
CSVERQGDEAFF
TGCAGCGTTGAAAGACAGGGTGATGAAGCTTTCTTT
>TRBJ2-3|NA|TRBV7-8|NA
CASSLKQRPDTQYF
TGTGCCAGCAGCTTAAAACAGCGACCAGATACGCAGTATTTT
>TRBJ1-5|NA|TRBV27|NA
CASSPFFGDSNQPQHF
TGTGCCAGCAGTCCCTTCTTTGGGGATAGCAATCAGCCCCAGCATTTT
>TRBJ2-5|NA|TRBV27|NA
CASGRGDYGPGETQYF
TGTGCCAGCGGCAGGGGGGACTATGGGCCCGGAGAGACCCAGTACTTC
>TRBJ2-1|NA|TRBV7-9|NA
CASSPQTRRDEQFF
TGTGCCAGCAGCCCCCAGACCCGACGGGATGAGCAGTTCTTC
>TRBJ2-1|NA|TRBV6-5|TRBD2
CASSVAGGPFNEQFF
TGTGCCAGCAGCGTCGCGGGAGGGCCCTTCAATGAGCAGTTCTTC
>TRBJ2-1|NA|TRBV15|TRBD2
CATSREPRDYLQFF
TGTGCCACCAGCAGAGAGCCCCGGGACTACCTGCAGTTCTTC
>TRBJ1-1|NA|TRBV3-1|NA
CASSQGRTEAFF
TGTGCCAGCAGCCAAGGAAGGACTGAAGCTTTCTTT
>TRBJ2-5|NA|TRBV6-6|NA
CASSSMGALGETQYF
TGTGCCAGCAGCTCGATGGGGGCCCTTGGCGAGACCCAGTACTTC
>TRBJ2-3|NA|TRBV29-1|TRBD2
CSVEDRRGGPNTQYF
TGCAGCGTTGAAGATCGACGGGGGGGCCCAAATACGCAGTATTTT
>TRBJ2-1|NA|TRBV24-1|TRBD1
CATSDSTGVHNEQFF
TGTGCCACCAGTGACTCTACAGGGGTCCACAATGAGCAGTTCTTC
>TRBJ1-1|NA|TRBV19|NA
CASSNRGEAFF
TGTGCCAGTAGTAATCGGGGGGAAGCTTTCTTT
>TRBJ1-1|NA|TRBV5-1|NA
CASSPAQGMNTEAFF
TGCGCCAGCAGCCCGGCACAGGGCATGAACACTGAAGCTTTCTTT
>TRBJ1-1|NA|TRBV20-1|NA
CSASKGSPTEAFF
TGCAGTGCTTCTAAGGGAAGCCCCACTGAAGCTTTCTTT
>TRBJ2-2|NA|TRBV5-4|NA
CASSDYRGGDTGELFF
TGTGCCAGCAGCGATTACAGGGGGGGGGACACCGGGGAGCTGTTTTTT
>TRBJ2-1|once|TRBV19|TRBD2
CASSTGLAGHEQFF
TGTGCCAGTAGTACGGGACTAGCGGGCCATGAGCAGTTCTTC
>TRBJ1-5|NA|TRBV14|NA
CASSQDSNQPQHF
TGTGCCAGCAGCCAAGATAGCAATCAGCCCCAGCATTTT
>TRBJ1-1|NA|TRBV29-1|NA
CSVTRLGEAFF
TGCAGCGTTACGCGGTTAGGTGAAGCTTTCTTT
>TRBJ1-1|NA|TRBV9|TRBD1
CASSVTGATEAFF
TGTGCCAGCAGCGTGACAGGGGCCACTGAAGCTTTCTTT
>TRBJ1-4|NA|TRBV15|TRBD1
CATSPGQGARKLFF
TGTGCCACCAGCCCCGGACAGGGTGCCCGAAAACTGTTTTTT
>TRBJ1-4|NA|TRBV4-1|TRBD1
CASSQVGQGEEVEEKLFF
TGCGCCAGCAGCCAAGTGGGACAGGGGGAAGAGGTGGAAGAAAAACTGTTTTTT
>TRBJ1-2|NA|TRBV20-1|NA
CSEGPPPYMYGYTF
TGCAGTGAAGGACCGCCGCCTTATATGTATGGCTACACCTTC
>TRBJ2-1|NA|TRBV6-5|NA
CASSYSGLNYNEQFF
TGTGCCAGCAGTTACTCGGGACTGAACTACAATGAGCAGTTCTTC
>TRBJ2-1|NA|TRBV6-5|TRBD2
CASSYRRLAGLSYNEQFF
TGTGCCAGCAGTTACCGCAGACTAGCGGGGTTGTCCTACAATGAGCAGTTCTTC
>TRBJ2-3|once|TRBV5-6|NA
CASSLNRAPVHTDTQYF
TGTGCCAGCAGCTTAAACAGGGCTCCTGTGCATACAGATACGCAGTATTTT
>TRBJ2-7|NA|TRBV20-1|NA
CSAREASSYEQYF
TGCAGTGCTAGGGAGGCGAGCTCCTACGAGCAGTACTTC
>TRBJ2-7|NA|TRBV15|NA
CATSSGSQPAYEQYF
TGTGCCACCAGCAGTGGCTCTCAGCCCGCCTACGAGCAGTACTTC